This TCR beta chain was sequenced during a study of T-cell reconstitution after alpha-beta-depleted transplantation in children. Unique molecular identifiers were incorporated into the prepared TCRbeta library. MiXCR, applied by TCRdb to the PCR reads, yields one record per CDR3 protein. This sample has 500,000 to 750,000 distinct CDR3 sequences, with approximately 30% found just once. A few counts support this clonotype. The antigen is undetermined. At one end, the junction sequence differs from germline, possibly due to a read error. CDR3 size: 14 residues. The germline V gene encodes CDR1 KGHSH and CDR2 LQKENI. Broader study findings: Reports say that about two months after transplant, the alpha-beta T cells came out of several hundred graft clones that had expanded.

The clonotype comes from a boy in the first two years of life with Wiskott-Aldrich syndrome, due to receive a stem cell transplant. The sample consisted of PBMCs, taken before TCRalphabeta/CD19-depleted stem cell transplant. V is TRBV18 and J is TRBJ2-1, with 7 bases fitting TRBD2. CDR3 coding DNA: TGTGCCAGCTCACCTTTGACTAGCTACGATGAGCAGTTCTTC. This sequence encodes CASSPLTSYDEQFF.